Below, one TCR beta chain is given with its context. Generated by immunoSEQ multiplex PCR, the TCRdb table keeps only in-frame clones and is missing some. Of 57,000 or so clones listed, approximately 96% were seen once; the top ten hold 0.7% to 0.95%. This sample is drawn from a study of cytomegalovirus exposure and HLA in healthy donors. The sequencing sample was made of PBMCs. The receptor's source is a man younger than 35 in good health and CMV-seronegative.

The CDR3 reads CASSLDVRGWTEAFF. CDR3 nucleotide sequence: TGTGCCAGCAGCTTAGATGTCAGGGGGTGGACTGAAGCTTTCTTT. V usage is TRBV7-8 and J usage is TRBJ1-1; 7 bases line up with TRBD1. Germline V gene data show CDR1 as SGHVS and CDR2 as FQNEAQ. The CDR3 runs 15 residues. J lost 5 bases, V lost 1 base, and 7 bases had no gene match. Drawing the rest from reference TRBV7-8 and TRBJ1-1, the complete variable domain is GAGVSQSPRYKVAKRGQDVALRCDPISGHVSLFWYQQALGQGPEFLTYFQNEAQLDKSGLPSDRFFAERPEGSVSTLKIQRTQQEDSAVYLCASSLDVRGWTEAFFGQGTRLTVV.